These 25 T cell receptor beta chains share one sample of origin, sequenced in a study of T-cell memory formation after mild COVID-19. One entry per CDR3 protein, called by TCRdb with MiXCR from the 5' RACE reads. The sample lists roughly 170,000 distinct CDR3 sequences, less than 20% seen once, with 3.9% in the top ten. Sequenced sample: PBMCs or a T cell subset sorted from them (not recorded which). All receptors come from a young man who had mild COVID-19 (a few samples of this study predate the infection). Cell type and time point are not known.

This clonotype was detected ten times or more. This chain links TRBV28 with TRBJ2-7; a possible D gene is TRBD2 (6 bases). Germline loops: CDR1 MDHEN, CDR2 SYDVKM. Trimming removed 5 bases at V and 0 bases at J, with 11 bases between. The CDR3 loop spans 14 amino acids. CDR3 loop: CASSPETSSYEQYV. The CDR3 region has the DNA TGTGCCAGCAGTCCGGAGACTAGCTCCTACGAGCAGTACGTC.

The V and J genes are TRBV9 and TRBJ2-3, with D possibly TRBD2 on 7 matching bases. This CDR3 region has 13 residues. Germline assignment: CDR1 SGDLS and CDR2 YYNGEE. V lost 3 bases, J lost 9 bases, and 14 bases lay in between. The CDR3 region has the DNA TGTGCCAGCAGCGCTTCTCGGGGGGCCACGCAGTATTTT. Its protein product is CASSASRGATQYF.

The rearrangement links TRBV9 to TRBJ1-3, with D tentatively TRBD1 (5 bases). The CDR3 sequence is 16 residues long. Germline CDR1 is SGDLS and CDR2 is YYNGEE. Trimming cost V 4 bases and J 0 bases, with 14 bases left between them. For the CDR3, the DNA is TGTGCCAGCAGCCCGACCACAGGATACTCTGGAAACACCATATATTTT. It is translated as CASSPTTGYSGNTIYF.

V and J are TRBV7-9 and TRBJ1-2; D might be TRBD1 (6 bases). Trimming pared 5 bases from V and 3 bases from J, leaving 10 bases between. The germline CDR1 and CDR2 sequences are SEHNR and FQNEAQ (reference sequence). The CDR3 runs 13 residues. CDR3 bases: TGTGCCAGCAGCCGGGACACGTACTATGGCTACACCTTC. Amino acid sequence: CASSRDTYYGYTF.

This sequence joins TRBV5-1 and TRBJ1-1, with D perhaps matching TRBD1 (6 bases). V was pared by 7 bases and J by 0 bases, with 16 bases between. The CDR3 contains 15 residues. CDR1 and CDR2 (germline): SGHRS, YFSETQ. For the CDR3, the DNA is TGCGCCAGCTCCGGAGGGGGGGGGGTGAACACTGAAGCTTTCTTT. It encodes CASSGGGGVNTEAFF.

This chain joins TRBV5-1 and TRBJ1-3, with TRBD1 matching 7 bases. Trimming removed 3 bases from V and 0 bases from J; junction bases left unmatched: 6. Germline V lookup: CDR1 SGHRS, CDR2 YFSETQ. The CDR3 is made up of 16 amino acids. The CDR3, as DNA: TGCGCCAGCAGCTCAGGACAGGCTAGCTCTGGAAACACCATATATTTT. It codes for CASSSGQASSGNTIYF.

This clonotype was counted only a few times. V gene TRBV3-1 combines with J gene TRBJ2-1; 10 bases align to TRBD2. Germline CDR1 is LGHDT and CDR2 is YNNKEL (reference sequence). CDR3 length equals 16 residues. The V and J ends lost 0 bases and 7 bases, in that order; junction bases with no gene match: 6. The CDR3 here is CASSQDKASGGNEQFF. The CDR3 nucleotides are TGTGCCAGCAGCCAAGATAAAGCTAGCGGGGGAAATGAGCAGTTCTTC.

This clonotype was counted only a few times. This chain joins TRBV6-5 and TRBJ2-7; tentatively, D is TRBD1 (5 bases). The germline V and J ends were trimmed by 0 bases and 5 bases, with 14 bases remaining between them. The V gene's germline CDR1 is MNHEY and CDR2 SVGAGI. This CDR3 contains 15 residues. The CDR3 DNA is TGTGCCAGCAGTTACTCGTTCGCAGGGCTGGACGAGCAGTACTTC. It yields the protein CASSYSFAGLDEQYF.

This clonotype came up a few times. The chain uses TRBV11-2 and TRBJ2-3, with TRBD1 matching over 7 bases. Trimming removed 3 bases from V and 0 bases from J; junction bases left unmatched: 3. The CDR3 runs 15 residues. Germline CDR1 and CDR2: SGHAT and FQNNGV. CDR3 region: CASSFRDSSTDTQYF. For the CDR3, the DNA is TGTGCCAGCAGCTTTAGGGACAGCAGCACAGATACGCAGTATTTT. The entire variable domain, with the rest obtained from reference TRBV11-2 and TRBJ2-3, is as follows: EAGVAQSPRYKIIEKRQSVAFWCNPISGHATLYWYQQILGQGPKLLIQFQNNGVVDDSQLPKDRFSAERLKGVDSTLKIQPAKLEDSAVYLCASSFRDSSTDTQYFGPGTRLTVL.

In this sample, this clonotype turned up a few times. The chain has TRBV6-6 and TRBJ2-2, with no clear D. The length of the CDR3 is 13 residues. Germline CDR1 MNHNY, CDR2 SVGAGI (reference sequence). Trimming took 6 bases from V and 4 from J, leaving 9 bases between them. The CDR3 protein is CASSPWPTGELFF. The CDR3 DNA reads TGTGCCAGCAGCCCGTGGCCCACCGGGGAGCTGTTTTTT.

The CDR3 sequence: CASSLGGRREKLFF. CDR3 DNA sequence: TGTGCCAGCAGCTTAGGGGGGAGGAGGGAAAAACTGTTTTTT. The V and J genes are TRBV7-8 and TRBJ1-4; TRBD1 might be the D (5 bases). This CDR3 region has 14 residues. Germline V gene sequence: CDR1 SGHVS, CDR2 FQNEAQ. The V end was cut by 1 base, the J end by 8 bases, with 11 bases between.

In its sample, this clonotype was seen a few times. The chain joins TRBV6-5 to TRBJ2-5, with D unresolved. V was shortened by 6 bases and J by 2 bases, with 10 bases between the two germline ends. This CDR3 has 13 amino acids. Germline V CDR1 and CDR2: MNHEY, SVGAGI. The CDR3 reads CASRTTVQETQYF. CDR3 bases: TGTGCCAGCAGAACGACTGTACAAGAGACCCAGTACTTC.

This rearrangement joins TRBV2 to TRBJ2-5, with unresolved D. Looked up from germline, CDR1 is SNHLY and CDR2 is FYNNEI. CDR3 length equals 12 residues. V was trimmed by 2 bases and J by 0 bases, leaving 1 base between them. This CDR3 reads CASSEHQETQYF. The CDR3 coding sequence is TGTGCCAGCAGTGAACACCAAGAGACCCAGTACTTC. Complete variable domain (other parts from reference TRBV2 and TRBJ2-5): EPEVTQTPSHQVTQMGQEVILRCVPISNHLYFYWYRQILGQKVEFLVSFYNNEISEKSEIFDDQFSVERPDGSNFTLKIRSTKLEDSAMYFCASSEHQETQYFGPGTRLLVL.

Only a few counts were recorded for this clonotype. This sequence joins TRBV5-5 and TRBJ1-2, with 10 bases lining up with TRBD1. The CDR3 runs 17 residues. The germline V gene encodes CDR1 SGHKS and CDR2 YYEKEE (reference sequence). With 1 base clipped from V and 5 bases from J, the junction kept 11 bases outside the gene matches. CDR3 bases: TGTGCCAGCAGCTTGCCGGCCCCGACAGGGGGCTTTTATGGCTACACCTTC. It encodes CASSLPAPTGGFYGYTF.

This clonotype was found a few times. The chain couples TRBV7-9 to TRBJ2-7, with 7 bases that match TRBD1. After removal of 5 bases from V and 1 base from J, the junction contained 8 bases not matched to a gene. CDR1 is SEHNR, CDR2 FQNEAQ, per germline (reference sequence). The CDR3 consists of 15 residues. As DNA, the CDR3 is TGTGCCAGCAGCCCCTGGACAGGAGGTTCCTACGAGCAGTACTTC. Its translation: CASSPWTGGSYEQYF.

The CDR3 DNA sequence: TGTGCCAGCAGCCAACGGGACAGGGGTAACACCGGGGAGCTGTTTTTT. Translated: CASSQRDRGNTGELFF. This chain joins TRBV25-1 and TRBJ2-2; 10 bases match TRBD1. Germline V gene sequence: CDR1 MGHDK, CDR2 SYGVNS. V trimming: 6 bases; J trimming: 2 bases; junction bases outside the gene matches: 6. This CDR3 contains 16 residues.

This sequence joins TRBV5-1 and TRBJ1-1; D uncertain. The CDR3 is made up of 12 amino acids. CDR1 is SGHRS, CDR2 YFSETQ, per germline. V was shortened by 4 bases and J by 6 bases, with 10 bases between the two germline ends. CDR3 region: CASSLPPSEAFF. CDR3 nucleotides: TGCGCCAGCAGCCTACCTCCCTCTGAAGCTTTCTTT.

The CDR3 sequence is CSARTPGPSGANVLTF. The CDR3 DNA sequence: TGCAGTGCTAGGACCCCCGGGCCGTCTGGGGCCAACGTCCTGACTTTC. This chain connects TRBV20-1 to TRBJ2-6; no clear D gene. CDR3 size: 16 residues. Per germline, CDR1 DFQATT and CDR2 SNEGSKA (reference sequence). V lost 3 bases and J lost 1, with 13 bases in between.

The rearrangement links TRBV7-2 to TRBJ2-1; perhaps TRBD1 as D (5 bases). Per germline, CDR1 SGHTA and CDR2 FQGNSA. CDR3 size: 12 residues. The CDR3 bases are TGTGCGTACCAGGGCTCCTACAATGAGCAGTTCTTC. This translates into CAYQGSYNEQFF.

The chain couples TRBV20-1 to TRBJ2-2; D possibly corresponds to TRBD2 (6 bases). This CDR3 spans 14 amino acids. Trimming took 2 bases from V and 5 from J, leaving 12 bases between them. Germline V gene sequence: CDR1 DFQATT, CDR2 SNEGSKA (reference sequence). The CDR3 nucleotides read TGCAGTGCTAGAAACGGGGGAATTACCGGGGAGCTGTTTTTT. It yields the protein CSARNGGITGELFF.

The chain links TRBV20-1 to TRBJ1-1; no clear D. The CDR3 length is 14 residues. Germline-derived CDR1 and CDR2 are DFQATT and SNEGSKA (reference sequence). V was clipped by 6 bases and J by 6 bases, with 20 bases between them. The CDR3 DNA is TGCAGTGCCTCCGAAGGTGACCTCGTCGCTGAAGCTTTCTTT. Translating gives CSASEGDLVAEAFF.

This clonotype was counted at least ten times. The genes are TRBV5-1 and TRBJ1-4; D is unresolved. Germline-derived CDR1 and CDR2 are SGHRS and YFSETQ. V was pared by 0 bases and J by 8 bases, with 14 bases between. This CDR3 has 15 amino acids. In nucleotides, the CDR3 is TGCGCCAGCAGCTTGGGACTAGGAGAGGGAGAAAAACTGTTTTTT. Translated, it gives CASSLGLGEGEKLFF.

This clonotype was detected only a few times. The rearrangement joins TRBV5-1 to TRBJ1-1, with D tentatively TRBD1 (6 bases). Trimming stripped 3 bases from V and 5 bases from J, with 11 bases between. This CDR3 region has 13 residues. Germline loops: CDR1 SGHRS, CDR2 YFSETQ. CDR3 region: CASSSGVGTEAFF. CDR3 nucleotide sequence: TGCGCCAGCAGCTCAGGGGTAGGAACTGAAGCTTTCTTT.

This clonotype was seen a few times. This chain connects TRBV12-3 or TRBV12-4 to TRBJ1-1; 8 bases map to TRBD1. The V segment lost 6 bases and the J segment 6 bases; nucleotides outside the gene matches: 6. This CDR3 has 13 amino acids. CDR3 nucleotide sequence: TGTGCCAGCAGAGGACAGGGAACCTCTGAAGCTTTCTTT. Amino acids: CASRGQGTSEAFF.

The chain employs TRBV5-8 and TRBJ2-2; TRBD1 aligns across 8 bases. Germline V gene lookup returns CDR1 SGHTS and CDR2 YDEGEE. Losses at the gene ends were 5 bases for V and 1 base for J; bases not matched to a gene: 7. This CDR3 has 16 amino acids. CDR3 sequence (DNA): TGTGCCAGCAGTCTACGGACAGGGCAGAACACCGGGGAGCTGTTTTTT. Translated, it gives CASSLRTGQNTGELFF.